In this sample, the clone carrying this T cell receptor beta chain turned up once. The antigen remains unidentified. The data derive from a study of CD8 T cells in ankylosing spondylitis. Making use of molecular barcodes, quantitative 5'-RACE generated TCR beta libraries. TCRdb re-called the 5' RACE reads with MiXCR, one entry per CDR3 protein. The sample has hundreds of thousands of distinct CDR3 sequences; more than 20% are singletons. The study, taken as a whole, reports: Within matched ankylosing spondylitis synovial fluid, disease-linked clones were reportedly significantly enriched. CD8+ disease-linked clones were present at relatively low frequencies in blood. Blood of patients with ankylosing spondylitis appeared to be characterized by a TCR beta motif of 8 or 9 highly homologous variants.

The clonotype originates from a female donor with ankylosing spondylitis or in good health (not recorded which). The sample taken for sequencing was blood, either unsorted or a sorted T cell fraction (not recorded which).

CDR3 residues: CASSLVGSRYEQYF. CDR3 DNA: TGTGCCAGCAGCTTAGTCGGGAGTCGCTACGAGCAGTACTTC. The V gene is TRBV7-8, the J gene TRBJ2-7, with D perhaps matching TRBD2 (6 bases). V was clipped by 1 base and J by 3 bases, with 10 bases between them. The length of the CDR3 is 14 residues. Looked up from germline, CDR1 is SGHVS and CDR2 is FQNEAQ.